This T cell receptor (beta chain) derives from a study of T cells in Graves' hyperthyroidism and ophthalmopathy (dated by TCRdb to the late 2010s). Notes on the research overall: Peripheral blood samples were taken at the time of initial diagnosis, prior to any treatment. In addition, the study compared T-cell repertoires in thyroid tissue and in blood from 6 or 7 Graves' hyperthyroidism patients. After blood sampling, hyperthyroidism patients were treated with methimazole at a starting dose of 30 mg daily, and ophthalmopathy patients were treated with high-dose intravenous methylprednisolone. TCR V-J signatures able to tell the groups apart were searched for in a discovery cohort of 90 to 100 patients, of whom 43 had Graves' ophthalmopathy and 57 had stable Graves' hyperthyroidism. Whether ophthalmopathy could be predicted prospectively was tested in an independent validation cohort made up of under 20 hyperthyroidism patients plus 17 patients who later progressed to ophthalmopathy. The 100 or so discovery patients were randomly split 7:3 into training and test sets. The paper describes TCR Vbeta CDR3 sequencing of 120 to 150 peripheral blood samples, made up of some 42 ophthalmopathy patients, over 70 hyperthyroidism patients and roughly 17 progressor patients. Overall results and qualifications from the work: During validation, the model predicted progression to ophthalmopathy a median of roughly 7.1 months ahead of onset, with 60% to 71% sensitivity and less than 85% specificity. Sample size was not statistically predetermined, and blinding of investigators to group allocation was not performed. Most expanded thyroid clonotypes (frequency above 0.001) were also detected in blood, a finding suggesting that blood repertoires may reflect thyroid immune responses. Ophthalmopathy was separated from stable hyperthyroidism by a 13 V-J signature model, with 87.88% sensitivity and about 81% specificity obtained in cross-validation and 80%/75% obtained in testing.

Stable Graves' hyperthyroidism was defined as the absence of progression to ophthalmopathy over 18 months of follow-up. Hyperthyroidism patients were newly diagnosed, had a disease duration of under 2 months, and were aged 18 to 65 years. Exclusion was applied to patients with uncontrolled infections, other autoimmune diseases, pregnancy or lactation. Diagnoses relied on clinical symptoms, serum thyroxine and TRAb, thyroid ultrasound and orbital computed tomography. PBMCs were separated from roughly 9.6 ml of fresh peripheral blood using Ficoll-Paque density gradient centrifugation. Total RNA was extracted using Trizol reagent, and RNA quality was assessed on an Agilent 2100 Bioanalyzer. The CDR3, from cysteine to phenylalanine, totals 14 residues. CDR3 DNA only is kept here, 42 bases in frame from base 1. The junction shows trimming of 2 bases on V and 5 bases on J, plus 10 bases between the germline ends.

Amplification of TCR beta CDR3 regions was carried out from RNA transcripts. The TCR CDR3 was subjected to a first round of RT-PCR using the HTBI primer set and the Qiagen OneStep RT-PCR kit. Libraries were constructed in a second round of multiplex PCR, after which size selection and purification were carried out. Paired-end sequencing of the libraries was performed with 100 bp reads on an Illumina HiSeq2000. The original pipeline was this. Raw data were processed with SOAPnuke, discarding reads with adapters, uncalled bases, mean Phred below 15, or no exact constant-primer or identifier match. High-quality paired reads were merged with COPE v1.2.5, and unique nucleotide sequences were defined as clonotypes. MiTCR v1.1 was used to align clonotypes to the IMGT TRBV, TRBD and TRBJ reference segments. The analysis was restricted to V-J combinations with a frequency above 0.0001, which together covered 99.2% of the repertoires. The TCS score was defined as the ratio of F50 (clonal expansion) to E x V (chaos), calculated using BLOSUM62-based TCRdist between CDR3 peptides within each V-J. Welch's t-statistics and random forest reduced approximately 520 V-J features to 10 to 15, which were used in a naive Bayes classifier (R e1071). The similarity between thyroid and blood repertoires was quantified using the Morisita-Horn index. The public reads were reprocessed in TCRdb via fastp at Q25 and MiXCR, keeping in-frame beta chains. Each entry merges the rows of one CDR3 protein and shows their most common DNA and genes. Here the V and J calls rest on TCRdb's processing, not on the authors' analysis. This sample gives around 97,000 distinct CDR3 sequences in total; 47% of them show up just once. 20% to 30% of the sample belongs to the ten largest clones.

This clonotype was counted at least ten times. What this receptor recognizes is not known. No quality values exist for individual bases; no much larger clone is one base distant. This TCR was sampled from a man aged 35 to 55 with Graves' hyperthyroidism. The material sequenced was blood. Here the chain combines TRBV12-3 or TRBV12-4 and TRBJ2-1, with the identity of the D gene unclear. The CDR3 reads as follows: CASSLLVADNEQFF. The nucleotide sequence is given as TGTGCCAGCAGTTTACTGGTGGCGGACAATGAGCAGTTCTTC.